This passage covers 23 T cell receptor beta chains from one sample sequenced in a study of blood T cells in healthy people across ages. Using a J-beta primer mix together with a sample-barcoded 5' primer, a second PCR was run for about 7 to 12 cycles. TCRdb called the 5' RACE reads again in MiXCR, with one record for every CDR3 protein. The sample has about 680,000 distinct CDR3 sequences, roughly 50% seen once. The sequenced sample consisted of blood. The source is a woman aged 60-75 years in good health.

As regards this clonotype: The junction differs from germline at one of its ends, possibly a read error. This CDR3 is CSGGAATDAQYF. As DNA, the CDR3 is TGCAGCGGGGGGGCAGCCACAGATGCGCAGTATTTT. The rearrangement uses TRBV29-1 and TRBJ2-3, with D tentatively TRBD1 or TRBD2 (6 bases each). CDR1 and CDR2 from the germline V gene are SQVTM and ANQGSEA. The CDR3 consists of 12 residues.

The gene calls are TRBV13 and TRBJ2-6, with 10 bases identical to TRBD1. Germline CDR1 PRHDT, CDR2 FYEKMQ (reference sequence). The CDR3 runs to 18 residues. The V segment lost 5 bases and the J segment 3 bases; nucleotides outside the gene matches: 10. DNA for the CDR3: TGTGCCAGCAGCCCCAGACAGGGGGCTTACTATGGGGCCAACGTCCTGACTTTC. Translation gives CASSPRQGAYYGANVLTF.

The chain links TRBV7-9 to TRBJ1-2; D gene unclear. Between the trimmed V and J ends, which lost 4 bases and 3 bases, there was a span of 12 bases. This CDR3 comprises 14 residues. Germline CDR1 is SEHNR and CDR2 is FQNEAQ (reference sequence). CDR3 bases: TGTGCCAGCAGCTCCAGGACGGAGGACTATGGCTACACCTTC. Translating it yields CASSSRTEDYGYTF.

The V call is TRBV29-1, the J call TRBJ2-1, with 8 nucleotides matching TRBD1. With 0 bases clipped from V and 0 bases from J, the junction kept 4 bases outside the gene matches. CDR1 and CDR2 from the germline V gene are SQVTM and ANQGSEA. CDR3 length: 16 amino acids. The CDR3 bases are TGCAGCGTTGAAGAAGGACAGGGAAGCTCCTACAATGAGCAGTTCTTC. Protein sequence: CSVEEGQGSSYNEQFF.

This clonotype came up a few times. The CDR3 sequence: CASSRTPSGTGDTQYF. CDR3 DNA: TGCGCCAGCAGCCGGACCCCTAGCGGGACGGGAGATACGCAGTATTTT. This chain joins TRBV4-3 and TRBJ2-3; 9 bases are shared with TRBD2. Germline trimming cut 4 bases from V and 5 bases from J; bases unmatched to any gene: 10. This CDR3 comprises 16 residues. Germline V lookup: CDR1 LGHNA, CDR2 YSLEER.

The J gene is TRBJ2-7, the V gene TRBV25-1, with 8 bases matching TRBD2. The CDR3 loop spans 18 amino acids. Looked up from germline, CDR1 is MGHDK and CDR2 is SYGVNS. V lost 5 bases to trimming and J lost 1 base; unmatched junction nucleotides: 16. The CDR3 sequence: CASSPTVISGKGSYEQYF. The CDR3 DNA reads TGTGCCAGCAGTCCCACGGTCATTAGCGGGAAAGGGTCCTACGAGCAGTACTTC.

The V gene is TRBV12-3 or TRBV12-4, the J gene TRBJ2-1; 9 nucleotides match TRBD2. The CDR3 contains 14 residues. J was trimmed by 7 bases and V by 7 bases; bases with no gene match: 8. The CDR3 nucleotides read TGTGCCAGCACCAGGACTAGCGTGCGTAATGAGCAGTTCTTC. Translation gives CASTRTSVRNEQFF.

This clonotype has a handful of counts. The rearrangement joins TRBV2 to TRBJ2-5, with unresolved D. The CDR3 is 13 amino acids. The germline CDR1 and CDR2 sequences are SNHLY and FYNNEI. V lost 1 base and J lost 5, with 8 bases in between. CDR3 sequence reads: CASSEGAWETQYF. DNA for the CDR3: TGTGCCAGCAGTGAAGGAGCGTGGGAGACCCAGTACTTC.

The chain couples TRBV20-1 to TRBJ2-1; tentatively, D is TRBD1 (6 bases). The germline V gene has CDR1 DFQATT and CDR2 SNEGSKA (reference sequence). The CDR3 extends over 14 amino acids. Trimming removed 6 bases at V and 7 bases at J, with 19 bases between. The CDR3 spells CSAAGVGARNEQFF. DNA for the CDR3: TGCAGTGCCGCCGGTGTGGGGGCCAGGAATGAGCAGTTCTTC.

This clonotype was detected only a few times. The genes are TRBV18 and TRBJ2-1; D is possibly TRBD1 or TRBD2 (5 bases each). There are 13 residues in the CDR3. The ends were cut back, 4 bases at V and 2 bases at J, with 6 bases in the middle. Germline CDR1 is KGHSH and CDR2 is LQKENI. The CDR3 DNA follows: TGTGCCAGCTCACGGGACGCCTACAATGAGCAGTTCTTC. Its translation: CASSRDAYNEQFF.

In its sample, this clonotype was seen many times. The CDR3 DNA reads as TGTGCCAGCAGTCTAGGGACAGCCTACGAGCAGTACTTC. Protein: CASSLGTAYEQYF. The chain links TRBV7-2 to TRBJ2-7, with 7 bases aligning to TRBD1. CDR1 is SGHTA, CDR2 FQGNSA, per germline. The CDR3 length is 13 residues. J gave up 2 bases and V 6 bases, and 4 bases lay outside the gene matches. Supplemented by reference TRBV7-2 and TRBJ2-7, the full variable domain reads GAGVSQSPSNKVTEKGKDVELRCDPISGHTALYWYRQSLGQGLEFLIYFQGNSAPDKSGLPSDRFSAERTGGSVSTLTIQRTQQEDSAVYLCASSLGTAYEQYFGPGTRLTVT.

This chain links TRBV18 with TRBJ2-3; 11 bases agree with TRBD2. V lost 2 bases, J lost 5 bases, and 15 bases stayed unmatched. In germline, CDR1 is KGHSH, CDR2 LQKENI. The CDR3 covers 19 residues. The CDR3 is CASSPTLASGRSGRDTQYF. The CDR3, as DNA: TGTGCCAGCTCACCAACATTGGCTAGCGGGAGGTCCGGAAGAGATACGCAGTATTTT.

Only a few counts were recorded for this clonotype. The genes are TRBV30 and TRBJ1-5; no definite D call. CDR1 is GTSNPN, CDR2 SVGIG, per germline (reference sequence). The CDR3 is 13 residues long. Trimming left V 2 bases short and J 5 bases short, with 10 bases between. DNA of the CDR3: TGTGCCTGGAGTTTAGGGATGGATCAGCCCCAGCATTTT. Translation: CAWSLGMDQPQHF. Together with reference TRBV30 and TRBJ1-5, the CDR3 gives the full variable domain: SQTIHQWPATLVQPVGSPLSLECTVEGTSNPNLYWYRQAAGRGLQLLFYSVGIGQISSEVPQNLSASRPQDRQFILSSKKLLLSDSGFYLCAWSLGMDQPQHFGDGTRLSIL.

The chain uses TRBV5-1 and TRBJ2-1, with 8 bases that match TRBD1. The CDR3 loop spans 15 amino acids. Germline V gene lookup returns CDR1 SGHRS and CDR2 YFSETQ. V lost 4 bases and J lost 8; bases outside the gene matches: 11. The CDR3 DNA follows: TGCGCCAGCAGCACAGGGGGGAAACCTGGGGATGAGCAGTTCTTC. It translates to CASSTGGKPGDEQFF.

The chain couples TRBV13 to TRBJ2-7; D is ambiguous. The CDR3 is 15 residues long. The V gene lost 5 bases and the J gene lost 1 base, with 15 bases spanning the gap. Germline V gene lookup returns CDR1 PRHDT and CDR2 FYEKMQ (reference sequence). Here the CDR3 DNA reads TGTGCCAGCAGCGCCCGACTCCTCGGATCCTACGAGCAGTACTTC. Its translation: CASSARLLGSYEQYF.

This clonotype occurred a few times. This chain joins TRBV28 and TRBJ2-1; D is unclear. The CDR3 has 16 residues. The germline V and J ends were trimmed by 5 bases and 0 bases, with 14 bases remaining between them. The V gene's germline CDR1 is MDHEN and CDR2 SYDVKM. The CDR3 loop is CASSVNGVGSYNEQFF. The CDR3 bases are TGTGCCAGCAGTGTGAATGGGGTGGGCTCCTACAATGAGCAGTTCTTC.

The CDR3 loop is CASSPIAGYTDTQYF. The CDR3 DNA follows: TGTGCCAGCAGTCCGATAGCGGGTTACACAGATACGCAGTATTTT. The rearrangement uses TRBV2 and TRBJ2-3; TRBD2 agrees at 7 bases. V trimming: 5 bases; J trimming: 2 bases; junction bases outside the gene matches: 7. CDR1 and CDR2 from the germline V gene are SNHLY and FYNNEI. The CDR3 is made up of 15 amino acids.

The chain uses TRBV6-5 and TRBJ2-7; a weak D match, TRBD2 (6 bases). With the DNA end fitting TRBJ2-5 better, the J assignment may be wrong. Germline assignment: CDR1 MNHEY and CDR2 SVGAGI. The CDR3 length is 13 residues. The CDR3, as DNA: TGTGCCAGCAGACCGGGACTGGGAGTGACCCAGTACTTC. The encoded protein is CASRPGLGVTQYF.

The sample holds one count of this clonotype. The chain has TRBV7-8 and TRBJ2-3, with 9 bases aligning to TRBD2. The CDR3 runs 16 residues. Germline trimming cut 1 base from V and 4 bases from J; bases unmatched to any gene: 6. In germline, CDR1 is SGHVS, CDR2 FQNEAQ. Here the CDR3 reads CASSLGGSGSADTQYF. As DNA, the CDR3 is TGTGCCAGCAGCTTAGGGGGTAGCGGGAGCGCAGATACGCAGTATTTT.

This chain's CDR3 is CSVELRGRGTEAFF. The CDR3 bases are TGCAGCGTTGAACTCAGGGGGCGAGGAACTGAAGCTTTCTTT. The chain combines TRBV29-1 with TRBJ1-1; the match to TRBD1 covers 8 bases. V was pared by 2 bases and J by 5 bases, with 7 bases of the junction left unmatched. The CDR3 consists of 14 residues. CDR1 SQVTM and CDR2 ANQGSEA come from the germline V gene.

This clonotype was seen only a few times. This chain joins TRBV6-2 or TRBV6-3 and TRBJ2-1; no definite D call. CDR1 and CDR2 (germline): MNHEY, SVGEGT. V gave up 6 bases and J gave up 3 bases, with 18 bases separating them. The CDR3 is 16 residues long. The CDR3 here is CASRPRWSAVYNEQFF. DNA for the CDR3: TGTGCCAGCAGGCCCAGGTGGAGCGCAGTCTACAATGAGCAGTTCTTC.

This rearrangement joins TRBV27 to TRBJ2-7; D is unresolved. Germline CDR1 MNHEY, CDR2 SMNVEV (reference sequence). The CDR3 is 13 amino acids. Trimming took 7 bases from V and 10 from J, leaving 20 bases between them. CDR3 amino acids: CASNTPHLFVQYF. Here the CDR3 DNA reads TGTGCCAGCAATACGCCCCATTTGTTCGTCCAGTACTTC.

This clonotype was detected ten times or more. The rearrangement links TRBV29-1 to TRBJ2-3; 8 bases line up with TRBD2. J gave up 6 bases and V 6 bases, and 11 bases lay outside the gene matches. Germline CDR1 is SQVTM and CDR2 is ANQGSEA. The length of the CDR3 is 14 residues. In DNA, the CDR3 is TGCAGCGTACGGGGGGGTGTGGTGTCGGATACGCAGTATTTT. Protein: CSVRGGVVSDTQYF.